Each of the 11 T cell receptor beta chains below was sequenced from the same sample in a study of blood T cell repertoires in COVID-19. Using immunoSEQ multiplex PCR, the repertoire was profiled, and TCRdb retains in-frame clones only, with some absent. The table includes over 55,000 clones, under 95% detected once. The sequenced sample consisted of peripheral blood. These receptors were taken from a human donor in a cohort sampled during active COVID-19.

The chain combines TRBV2 with TRBJ1-1; D is perhaps TRBD1 (6 bases). The V end lost 8 bases, the J end lost 6 bases, and 7 bases lay between the germline ends. The CDR3 covers 10 residues. Germline values: CDR1 SNHLY, CDR2 FYNNEI. In DNA form, the CDR3 reads TGTGCCAGCGGGACACCTGAAGCTTTCTTT. This translates into CASGTPEAFF.

The gene calls are TRBV30 and TRBJ2-7; 7 nucleotides line up with TRBD1. The CDR3 covers 12 residues. V was clipped by 3 bases and J by 3 bases; unmatched bases: 2. From germline, CDR1 is GTSNPN and CDR2 SVGIG (reference sequence). CDR3 in DNA: TGTGCCTGGAGCCGGGACAGCTACGAGCAGTACTTC. It yields the protein CAWSRDSYEQYF.

This clone was seen more than once but under ten times. The V call is TRBV2, the J call TRBJ1-1, with a weak D call TRBD1 (5 bases). CDR3 size: 13 residues. Germline CDR1 is SNHLY and CDR2 is FYNNEI. V was shortened by 3 bases and J by 0 bases, with 5 bases between the two germline ends. Written as DNA, the CDR3 is TGTGCCAGCAGTGAGACAGTGAACACTGAAGCTTTCTTT. This sequence encodes CASSETVNTEAFF. The full variable domain, completed using reference TRBV2 and TRBJ1-1, is EPEVTQTPSHQVTQMGQEVILRCVPISNHLYFYWYRQILGQKVEFLVSFYNNEISEKSEIFDDQFSVERPDGSNFTLKIRSTKLEDSAMYFCASSETVNTEAFFGQGTRLTVV.

The V call is TRBV5-1, the J call TRBJ2-6, with D possibly matching TRBD1 (5 bases). The CDR3 sequence is 15 residues long. V lost 4 bases to trimming and J lost 0 bases, with 8 bases between them. CDR1 is SGHRS and CDR2 is YFSETQ in the germline V gene. The CDR3 DNA follows: TGCGCCAGCAGCCCGGACAACTCTGGGGCCAACGTCCTGACTTTC. Translated: CASSPDNSGANVLTF.

The chain carries TRBV27 and TRBJ1-2; D may be TRBD1 (5 bases). Germline V gene sequence: CDR1 MNHEY, CDR2 SMNVEV (reference sequence). V lost 2 bases and J 8 bases, leaving 12 bases between the germline ends. The CDR3 runs 13 residues. CDR3 loop: CASSLAGGGGYTF. The CDR3 DNA reads as TGTGCCAGCAGTTTAGCTGGGGGAGGCGGCTACACCTTC.

This sequence joins TRBV15 and TRBJ2-7, with 8 bases that match TRBD1. The germline gives CDR1 LNHNV, CDR2 YYDKDF (reference sequence). The V segment lost 0 bases and the J segment 5 bases; nucleotides outside the gene matches: 6. The CDR3 is 15 residues long. CDR3 nucleotide sequence: TGTGCCACCAGCAGAGATAGGACAGGGTCCCACGAGCAGTACTTC. This codes for CATSRDRTGSHEQYF.

The chain joins TRBV19 to TRBJ1-5, with D possibly TRBD1 on 5 matching bases. The CDR3 extends over 15 amino acids. V shed 7 bases and J shed 0 bases, with 13 bases lying between them. CDR1 and CDR2 from the germline V gene are LNHDA and SQIVND (reference sequence). In nucleotides, the CDR3 is TGTGCCAGTACTCTATCAGGGATTAGCAATCAGCCCCAGCATTTT. This gives the protein CASTLSGISNQPQHF. Full variable domain (remainder filled in from reference TRBV19 and TRBJ1-5): DGGITQSPKYLFRKEGQNVTLSCEQNLNHDAMYWYRQDPGQGLRLIYYSQIVNDFQKGDIAEGYSVSREKKESFPLTVTSAQKNPTAFYLCASTLSGISNQPQHFGDGTRLSIL.

The chain carries TRBV9 and TRBJ1-3; D not resolved. V was trimmed by 4 bases and J by 8 bases, leaving 22 bases between them. CDR1 SGDLS and CDR2 YYNGEE come from the germline V gene. CDR3 length equals 16 residues. CDR3 region: CASSPTFGGRGDTIYF. The DNA of the CDR3 is TGTGCCAGCAGCCCGACCTTCGGAGGGCGAGGAGACACCATATATTTT. Full variable domain (outside the CDR3, taken from reference TRBV9 and TRBJ1-3): DSGVTQTPKHLITATGQRVTLRCSPRSGDLSVYWYQQSLDQGLQFLIQYYNGEERAKGNILERFSAQQFPDLHSELNLSSLELGDSALYFCASSPTFGGRGDTIYFGEGSWLTVV.

The rearrangement joins TRBV28 to TRBJ1-4; possible D gene TRBD1, 5 bases. This CDR3 region has 15 residues. Germline V gene lookup returns CDR1 MDHEN and CDR2 SYDVKM. Between the trimmed V and J ends, which lost 4 bases and 8 bases, there was a span of 17 bases. This CDR3 is CASSSQTELGEKLFF. In DNA, the CDR3 is TGTGCCAGCAGTTCCCAGACAGAATTGGGGGAAAAACTGTTTTTT.

The count of this clone is one. This rearrangement joins TRBV11-2 to TRBJ1-1; possible D gene TRBD1, 5 bases. Germline values: CDR1 SGHAT, CDR2 FQNNGV. Trimming removed 5 bases from V and 5 bases from J, with 15 bases in between. The CDR3 sequence is 14 residues long. The CDR3 loop is CASSEYRKRTEAFF. The DNA of the CDR3 is TGTGCCAGCAGCGAGTACAGGAAGAGGACTGAAGCTTTCTTT.

The gene calls are TRBV5-5 and TRBJ1-1; 7 positions agree with TRBD1. The CDR3 sequence is 14 residues long. Trimming removed 5 bases from V and 1 base from J; junction bases left unmatched: 5. The germline gives CDR1 SGHKS, CDR2 YYEKEE (reference sequence). The CDR3 DNA is TGTGCCAGCAGGGAGGGACAGAGGAACACTGAAGCTTTCTTT. Its translation: CASREGQRNTEAFF.